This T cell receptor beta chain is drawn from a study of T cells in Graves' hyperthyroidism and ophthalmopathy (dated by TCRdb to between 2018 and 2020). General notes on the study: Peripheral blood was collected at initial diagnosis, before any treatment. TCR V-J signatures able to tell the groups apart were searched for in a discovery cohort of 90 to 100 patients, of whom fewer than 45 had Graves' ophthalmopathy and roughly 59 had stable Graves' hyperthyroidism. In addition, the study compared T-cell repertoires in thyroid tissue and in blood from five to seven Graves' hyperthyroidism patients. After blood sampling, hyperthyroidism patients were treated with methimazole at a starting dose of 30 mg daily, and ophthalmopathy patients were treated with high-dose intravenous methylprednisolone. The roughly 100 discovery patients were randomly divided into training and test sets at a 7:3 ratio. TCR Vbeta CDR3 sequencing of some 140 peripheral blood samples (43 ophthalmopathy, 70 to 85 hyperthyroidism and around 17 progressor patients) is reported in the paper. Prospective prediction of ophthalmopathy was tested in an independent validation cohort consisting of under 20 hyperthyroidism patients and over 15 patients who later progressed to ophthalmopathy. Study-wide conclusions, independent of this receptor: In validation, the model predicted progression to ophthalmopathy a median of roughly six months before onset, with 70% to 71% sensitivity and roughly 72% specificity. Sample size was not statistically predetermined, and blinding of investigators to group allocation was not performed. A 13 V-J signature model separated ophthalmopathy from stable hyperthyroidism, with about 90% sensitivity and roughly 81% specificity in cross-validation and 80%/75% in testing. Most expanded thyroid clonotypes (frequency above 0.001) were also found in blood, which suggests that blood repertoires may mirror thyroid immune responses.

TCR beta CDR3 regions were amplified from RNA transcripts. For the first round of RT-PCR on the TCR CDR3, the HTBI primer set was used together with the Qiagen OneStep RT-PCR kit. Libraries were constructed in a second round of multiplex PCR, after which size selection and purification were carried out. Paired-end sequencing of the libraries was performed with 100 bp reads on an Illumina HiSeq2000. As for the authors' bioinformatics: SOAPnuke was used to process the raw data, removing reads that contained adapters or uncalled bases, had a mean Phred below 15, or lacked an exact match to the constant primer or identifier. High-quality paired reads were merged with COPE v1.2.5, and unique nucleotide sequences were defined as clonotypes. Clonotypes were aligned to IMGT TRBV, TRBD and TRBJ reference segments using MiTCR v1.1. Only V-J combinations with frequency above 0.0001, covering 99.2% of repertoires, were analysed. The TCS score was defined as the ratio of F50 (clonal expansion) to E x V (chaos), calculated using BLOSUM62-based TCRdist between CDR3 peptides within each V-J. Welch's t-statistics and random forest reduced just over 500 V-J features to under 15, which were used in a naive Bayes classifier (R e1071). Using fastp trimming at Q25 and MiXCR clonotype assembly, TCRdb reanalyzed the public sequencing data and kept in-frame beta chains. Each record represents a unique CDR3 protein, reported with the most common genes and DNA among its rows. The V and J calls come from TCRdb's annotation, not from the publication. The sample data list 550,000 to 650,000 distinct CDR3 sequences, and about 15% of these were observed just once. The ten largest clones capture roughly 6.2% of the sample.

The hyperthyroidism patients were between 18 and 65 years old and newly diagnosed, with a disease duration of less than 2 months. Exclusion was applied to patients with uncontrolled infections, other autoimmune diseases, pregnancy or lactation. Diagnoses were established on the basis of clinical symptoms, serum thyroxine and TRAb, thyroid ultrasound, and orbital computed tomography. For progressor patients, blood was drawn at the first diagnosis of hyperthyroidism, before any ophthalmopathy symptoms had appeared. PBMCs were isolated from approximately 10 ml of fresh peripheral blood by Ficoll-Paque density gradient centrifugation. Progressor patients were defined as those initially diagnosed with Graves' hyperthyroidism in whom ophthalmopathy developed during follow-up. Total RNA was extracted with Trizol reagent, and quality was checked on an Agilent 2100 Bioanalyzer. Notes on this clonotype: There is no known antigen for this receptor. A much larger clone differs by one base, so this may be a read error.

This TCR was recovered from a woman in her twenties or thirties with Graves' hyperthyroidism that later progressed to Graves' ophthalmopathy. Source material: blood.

The CDR3 reads CAWSTIQETQNF. At the DNA level, the sequence is TGTGCCTGGTCAACCATCCAAGAGACCCAGAACTTC. This receptor chain uses TRBV30 and TRBJ2-5; there is no confident call for the D gene. From the cysteine through the phenylalanine, the CDR3 covers 12 amino acids. Left in the record is the CDR3 DNA by itself, 36 bases read in frame from the first base. CDR1 GTSNPN and CDR2 SVGIG are derived from the germline V gene (reference sequence). The variable domain in full, with residues beyond the CDR3 obtained from the reference TRBV30 and TRBJ2-5 genes, is SQTIHQWPATLVQPVGSPLSLECTVEGTSNPNLYWYRQAAGRGLQLLFYSVGIGQISSEVPQNLSASRPQDRQFILSSKKLLLSDSGFYLCAWSTIQETQNFGPGTRLLVL.